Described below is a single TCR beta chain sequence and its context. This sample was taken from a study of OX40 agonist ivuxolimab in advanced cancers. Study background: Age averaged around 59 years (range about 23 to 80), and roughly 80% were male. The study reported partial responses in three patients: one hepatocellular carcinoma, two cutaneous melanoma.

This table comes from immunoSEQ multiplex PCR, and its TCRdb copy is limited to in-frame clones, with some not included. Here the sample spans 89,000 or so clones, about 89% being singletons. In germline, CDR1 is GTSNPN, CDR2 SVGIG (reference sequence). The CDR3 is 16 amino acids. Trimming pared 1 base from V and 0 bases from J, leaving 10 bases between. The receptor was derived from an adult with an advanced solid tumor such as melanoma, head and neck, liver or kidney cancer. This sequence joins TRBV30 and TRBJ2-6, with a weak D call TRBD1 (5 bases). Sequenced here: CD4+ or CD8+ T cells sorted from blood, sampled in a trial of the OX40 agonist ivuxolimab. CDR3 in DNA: TGTGCCTGGAGTGGGCCAGGGCCCTCTGGGGCCAACGTCCTGACTTTC. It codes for CAWSGPGPSGANVLTF.